Listed below are T cell receptor beta chains from one sample, sequenced in a study of OX40 agonist ivuxolimab in advanced cancers. TCRdb's copy holds only in-frame clones and misses some; the assay was immunoSEQ multiplex PCR. This sample has over 100,000 clones; 75% to 90% occur once, and the top ten carry around 0.53%. The material sequenced was CD4+ or CD8+ T cells sorted from blood, taken in a trial of the OX40 agonist ivuxolimab. These receptors originate from an adult with an advanced solid tumor such as melanoma, head and neck, liver or kidney cancer. Both conserved end residues are part of each CDR3. The order of the fields is CDR3 length, D gene, clone size, V gene, J gene, CDR3 protein, CDR3 DNA. A D gene is named only where the DNA matches it firmly. Clone size is given for some rows only: seen once, a few or many times, or a class if the clone is expanded.

CDR3 length: 16
D gene: -
clone size: -
V gene: TRBV6-5
J gene: TRBJ1-2
CDR3 protein: CASSYLGTARGDGYTF
CDR3 DNA: TGTGCCAGCAGTTATCTTGGGACGGCTCGTGGCGATGGCTACACCTTC

CDR3 length: 15
D gene: -
clone size: -
V gene: TRBV6-1
J gene: TRBJ1-5
CDR3 protein: CASSAAVSSNQPQHF
CDR3 DNA: TGTGCCAGCAGCGCCGCGGTTTCTTCCAATCAGCCCCAGCATTTT

CDR3 length: 14
D gene: -
clone size: -
V gene: TRBV10-2
J gene: TRBJ1-6
CDR3 protein: CASSETGKNSPLHF
CDR3 DNA: TGCGCCAGCAGTGAGACAGGGAAGAATTCACCCCTCCACTTT

CDR3 length: 14
D gene: -
clone size: -
V gene: TRBV30
J gene: TRBJ2-2
CDR3 protein: CAWSEGAGTGELFF
CDR3 DNA: TGTGCCTGGAGTGAAGGGGCCGGCACCGGGGAGCTGTTTTTT

CDR3 length: 14
D gene: -
clone size: -
V gene: TRBV27
J gene: TRBJ2-5
CDR3 protein: CASSLTRLSADQYF
CDR3 DNA: TGTGCCAGCAGTCTTACAAGACTATCCGCGGACCAGTACTTC

CDR3 length: 15
D gene: TRBD1
clone size: -
V gene: TRBV4-2
J gene: TRBJ1-4
CDR3 protein: CASSLGQGRREKLFF
CDR3 DNA: TGTGCCAGCAGCCTCGGACAGGGCCGGAGGGAAAAACTGTTTTTT

CDR3 length: 13
D gene: -
clone size: -
V gene: TRBV6-5
J gene: TRBJ2-7
CDR3 protein: CASSYPGTYEQYF
CDR3 DNA: TGTGCCAGCAGTTACCCCGGGACATACGAGCAGTACTTC

CDR3 length: 12
D gene: -
clone size: -
V gene: TRBV6-5
J gene: TRBJ2-7
CDR3 protein: CASSSGYYEQYF
CDR3 DNA: TGTGCCAGCAGTTCTGGATACTACGAGCAGTACTTC

CDR3 length: 16
D gene: -
clone size: -
V gene: TRBV6-1
J gene: TRBJ1-5
CDR3 protein: CASSESGTLRNQPQHF
CDR3 DNA: TGTGCCAGCAGTGAATCCGGGACCCTCCGCAATCAGCCCCAGCATTTT

CDR3 length: 16
D gene: -
clone size: -
V gene: TRBV9
J gene: TRBJ2-2
CDR3 protein: CASSVGWGAVGGELFF
CDR3 DNA: TGTGCCAGCAGCGTAGGGTGGGGCGCTGTCGGCGGGGAGCTGTTTTTT

CDR3 length: 13
D gene: -
clone size: -
V gene: TRBV28
J gene: TRBJ1-1
CDR3 protein: CASSLGMNTEAFF
CDR3 DNA: TGTGCCAGCAGTCTCGGGATGAACACTGAAGCTTTCTTT

CDR3 length: 17
D gene: TRBD1
clone size: -
V gene: TRBV4-3
J gene: TRBJ2-6
CDR3 protein: CASSQEGQGSGANVLTF
CDR3 DNA: TGCGCCAGCAGCCAAGAGGGACAGGGATCTGGGGCCAACGTCCTGACTTTC

CDR3 length: 12
D gene: -
clone size: -
V gene: TRBV6-1
J gene: TRBJ2-7
CDR3 protein: CASRGVRYEQYF
CDR3 DNA: TGTGCCAGCAGGGGGGTACGTTACGAGCAGTACTTC

CDR3 length: 14
D gene: -
clone size: once
V gene: TRBV18
J gene: TRBJ2-5
CDR3 protein: CASSRRDGVETQYF
CDR3 DNA: TGTGCCAGCTCACGACGAGATGGAGTTGAGACCCAGTACTTC

CDR3 length: 16
D gene: -
clone size: -
V gene: TRBV30
J gene: TRBJ2-4
CDR3 protein: CAWSGPGALAKNIQYF
CDR3 DNA: TGTGCCTGGAGTGGACCAGGAGCTCTAGCCAAAAACATTCAGTACTTC

CDR3 length: 12
D gene: -
clone size: -
V gene: TRBV6-1
J gene: TRBJ2-3
CDR3 protein: CASSPGSHTQYF
CDR3 DNA: TGTGCCAGCAGCCCCGGATCCCATACGCAGTATTTT

CDR3 length: 14
D gene: -
clone size: few
V gene: TRBV19
J gene: TRBJ1-2
CDR3 protein: CASSTPGGRYGYTF
CDR3 DNA: TGTGCCAGTAGTACCCCGGGGGGGCGCTATGGCTACACCTTC

CDR3 length: 11
D gene: TRBD2
clone size: -
V gene: TRBV6-5
J gene: TRBJ2-7
CDR3 protein: CATSGASEQYF
CDR3 DNA: TGTGCCACCAGCGGGGCGTCGGAGCAGTACTTC

CDR3 length: 16
D gene: -
clone size: -
V gene: TRBV14
J gene: TRBJ2-5
CDR3 protein: CASSRPTVFFQETQYF
CDR3 DNA: TGTGCCAGCAGCCGACCGACAGTATTTTTCCAAGAGACCCAGTACTTC

CDR3 length: 14
D gene: TRBD1
clone size: -
V gene: TRBV7-2
J gene: TRBJ1-2
CDR3 protein: CASSQRDRGYGYTF
CDR3 DNA: TGTGCCAGCAGTCAAAGGGACAGGGGATATGGCTACACCTTC

CDR3 length: 15
D gene: TRBD2
clone size: -
V gene: TRBV5-4
J gene: TRBJ2-5
CDR3 protein: CASSLGGGAGETQYF
CDR3 DNA: TGTGCCAGCAGCTTAGGCGGGGGGGCCGGGGAGACCCAGTACTTC

CDR3 length: 13
D gene: -
clone size: -
V gene: TRBV6-5
J gene: TRBJ1-5
CDR3 protein: CASSSTENQPQHF
CDR3 DNA: TGTGCCAGTAGCTCGACAGAAAATCAGCCCCAGCATTTT

CDR3 length: 13
D gene: -
clone size: -
V gene: TRBV7-8
J gene: TRBJ2-4
CDR3 protein: CASSLDRVEIQYF
CDR3 DNA: TGTGCCAGCAGCTTAGATAGGGTAGAGATTCAGTACTTC

CDR3 length: 15
D gene: -
clone size: -
V gene: TRBV9
J gene: TRBJ1-1
CDR3 protein: CASSVGQRMNTEAFF
CDR3 DNA: TGTGCCAGCAGCGTAGGACAGCGGATGAACACTGAAGCTTTCTTT

CDR3 length: 16
D gene: TRBD2
clone size: once
V gene: TRBV18
J gene: TRBJ2-1
CDR3 protein: CASSPPRRAGYNEQFF
CDR3 DNA: TGTGCCAGCTCACCCCCGAGACGAGCGGGGTACAATGAGCAGTTCTTC

CDR3 length: 14
D gene: -
clone size: -
V gene: TRBV10-3
J gene: TRBJ2-7
CDR3 protein: CASSRASDSYEQYF
CDR3 DNA: TGTGCCAGCTCCAGGGCGAGCGACTCCTACGAGCAGTACTTC

CDR3 length: 12
D gene: -
clone size: -
V gene: TRBV19
J gene: TRBJ2-1
CDR3 protein: CASSIGGGEQFF
CDR3 DNA: TGTGCCAGTAGTATCGGGGGCGGTGAGCAGTTCTTC

CDR3 length: 15
D gene: -
clone size: -
V gene: TRBV15
J gene: TRBJ1-3
CDR3 protein: CATSPTANSGNTIYF
CDR3 DNA: TGTGCCACCAGCCCGACAGCGAACTCTGGAAACACCATATATTTT

CDR3 length: 14
D gene: -
clone size: -
V gene: TRBV5-1
J gene: TRBJ2-5
CDR3 protein: CASSLGGPQETQYF
CDR3 DNA: TGCGCCAGCAGCTTGGGGGGGCCCCAAGAGACCCAGTACTTC

CDR3 length: 13
D gene: -
clone size: -
V gene: TRBV7-2
J gene: TRBJ1-4
CDR3 protein: CASSFGEGEKLFF
CDR3 DNA: TGTGCCAGCAGCTTCGGCGAGGGGGAAAAACTGTTTTTT

CDR3 length: 14
D gene: -
clone size: -
V gene: TRBV6-1
J gene: TRBJ1-6
CDR3 protein: CASSEVPGHSPLHF
CDR3 DNA: TGTGCCAGCAGTGAAGTCCCAGGCCATTCACCCCTCCACTTT

CDR3 length: 15
D gene: -
clone size: -
V gene: TRBV5-1
J gene: TRBJ1-5
CDR3 protein: CASRKDSVSNQPQHF
CDR3 DNA: TGCGCCAGCAGAAAGGACAGTGTTAGCAATCAGCCCCAGCATTTT

CDR3 length: 14
D gene: -
clone size: -
V gene: TRBV19
J gene: TRBJ1-3
CDR3 protein: CASTIQGPGNTIYF
CDR3 DNA: TGTGCCAGTACCATCCAGGGCCCTGGAAACACCATATATTTT

CDR3 length: 12
D gene: -
clone size: once
V gene: TRBV15
J gene: TRBJ2-7
CDR3 protein: CATVGPSYEQYF
CDR3 DNA: TGTGCCACCGTGGGACCCTCCTACGAGCAGTACTTC

CDR3 length: 13
D gene: -
clone size: once
V gene: TRBV5-4
J gene: TRBJ1-2
CDR3 protein: CASSSLLGGGYTF
CDR3 DNA: TGTGCCAGCAGCTCCCTTTTGGGTGGGGGCTACACCTTC